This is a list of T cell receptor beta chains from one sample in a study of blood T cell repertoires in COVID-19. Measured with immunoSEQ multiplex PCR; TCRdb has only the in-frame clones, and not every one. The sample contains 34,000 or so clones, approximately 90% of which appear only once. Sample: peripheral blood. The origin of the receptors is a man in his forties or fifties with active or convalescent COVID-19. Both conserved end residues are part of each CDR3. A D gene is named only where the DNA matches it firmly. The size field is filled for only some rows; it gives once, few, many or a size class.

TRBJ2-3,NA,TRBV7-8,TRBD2,TGTGCCAGCAGCTACTCTAGCGGAAGCACAGATACGCAGTATTTT,CASSYSSGSTDTQYF
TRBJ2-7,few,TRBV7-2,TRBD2,TGTGCCAGCAGCTTAGGACTAGCGGGAGGCCTCCCCTACGAGCAGTACTTC,CASSLGLAGGLPYEQYF
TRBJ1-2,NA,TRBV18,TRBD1,TGTGCCAGCTCACCCCGACAGGGCTATGGCTACACCTTC,CASSPRQGYGYTF
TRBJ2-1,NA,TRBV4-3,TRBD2,TGCGCCAGCAGCCAAGAAGAAAGGCTAGCGGGAGAGCAGTTCTTC,CASSQEERLAGEQFF
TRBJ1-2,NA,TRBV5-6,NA,TGTGCCAGCAGCACGCGGGGCCCTAACGGCTACACCTTC,CASSTRGPNGYTF
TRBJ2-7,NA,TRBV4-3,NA,TGCGCCAGCAGCCAAGATTGGCAGACTCCCTCCTACGAGCAGTACTTC,CASSQDWQTPSYEQYF
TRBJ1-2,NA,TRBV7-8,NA,TGTGCCAGCAGCTTAGGTCCGAGCACTAACTATGGCTACACCTTC,CASSLGPSTNYGYTF
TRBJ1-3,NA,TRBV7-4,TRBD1,TGTGCCAGCAGCTTAGCTCGAGGGACAGGTCCCTCTGGAAACACCATATATTTT,CASSLARGTGPSGNTIYF
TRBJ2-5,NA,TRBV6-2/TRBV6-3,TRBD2,TGTGCCAGCAGTTACATAGGAGTAGCGGGAGAAGAGACCCAGTACTTC,CASSYIGVAGEETQYF
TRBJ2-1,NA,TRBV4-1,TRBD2,TGCGCCAGCAGCCAAGAGTGGGGGGGAAACTATGAGCAGTTCTTC,CASSQEWGGNYEQFF
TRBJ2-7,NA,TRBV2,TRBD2,TGTGCCAGCAGTGTGCCTAGCGGCTACGAGCAGTACTTC,CASSVPSGYEQYF
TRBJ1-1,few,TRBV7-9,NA,TGTGCCAGCAGCTTACCCCCCCCGGGGAAAGATACTGAAGCTTTCTTT,CASSLPPPGKDTEAFF
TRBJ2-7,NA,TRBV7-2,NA,TGTGCCAGCAGTCTAGGGGGAGCGGGGTTCTTGTACGAGCAGTACTTC,CASSLGGAGFLYEQYF
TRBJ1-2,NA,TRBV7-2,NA,TGTGCCAGCAGCTCCGGACATGGCTATGGCTACACCTTC,CASSSGHGYGYTF
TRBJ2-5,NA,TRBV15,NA,TGTGCCACCAGCAGAGACAGTCAAGAGACCCAGTACTTC,CATSRDSQETQYF
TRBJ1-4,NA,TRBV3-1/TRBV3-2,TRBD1,TGTGCCAGCAGCTACAGGGGGCTGGGGAATGAAAAACTGTTTTTT,CASSYRGLGNEKLFF
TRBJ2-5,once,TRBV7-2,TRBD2,TGTGCCAGCAGCTTAGGGACTAGCGGGAGGGCCGTGGAGACCCAGTACTTC,CASSLGTSGRAVETQYF
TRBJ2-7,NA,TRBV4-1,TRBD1,TGCGCCAGCAGCCAAGGACAGGGGGAAGGCGAGCAGTACTTC,CASSQGQGEGEQYF
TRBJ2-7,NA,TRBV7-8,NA,TGTGCCAGCAGCTTAGCTTCGGCTAGCTCCTACTCCTACGAGCAGTACTTC,CASSLASASSYSYEQYF
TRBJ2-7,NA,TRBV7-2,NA,TGTGCCAGCAGCTTAGGCAGCGTTACCTACGAGCAGTACTTC,CASSLGSVTYEQYF
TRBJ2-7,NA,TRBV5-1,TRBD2,TGCGCCAGCCGACTAGCGGGAACCCACGAGCAGTACTTC,CASRLAGTHEQYF
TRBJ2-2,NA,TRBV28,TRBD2,TGTGCCAGCAGTAGGGCCCCGGGACTAGCGAGAGGGGAGCTGTTTTTT,CASSRAPGLARGELFF
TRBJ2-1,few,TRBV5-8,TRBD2,TGTGCCAGCAGCTTGTCTACGACTAGCGTTTACAATGAGCAGTTCTTC,CASSLSTTSVYNEQFF
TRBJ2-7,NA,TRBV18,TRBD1,TGTGCTTCCGCAGAGGTGGCACGGCAGGGGGACGAGCAGTACTTC,CASAEVARQGDEQYF
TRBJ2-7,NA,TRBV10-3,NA,TGTGCCATCAGTGAGTCTCTGGGGCAAAACTACGAGCAGTACTTC,CAISESLGQNYEQYF
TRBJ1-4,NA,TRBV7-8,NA,TGTGCCAGCAGCTTACCACGACTGCATCCTAATGAAAAACTGTTTTTT,CASSLPRLHPNEKLFF
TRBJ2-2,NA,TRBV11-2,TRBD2,TGTGCCAGCAGCTTAGATCGGCTAGCGGGAAACACCGGGGAGCTGTTTTTT,CASSLDRLAGNTGELFF
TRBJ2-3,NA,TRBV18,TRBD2,TGTGCCAGCTCGAGACTAGCGGGAGGGCTACAAAGGGATACGCAGTATTTT,CASSRLAGGLQRDTQYF
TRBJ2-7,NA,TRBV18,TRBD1,TGTGCCAGCTCGGACAGGGAGCTGAGCTCCTACGAGCAGTACTTC,CASSDRELSSYEQYF
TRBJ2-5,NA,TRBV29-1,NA,TGCAGCGTTGGAACGGGAAAAGAGACCCAGTACTTC,CSVGTGKETQYF
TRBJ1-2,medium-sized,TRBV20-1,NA,TGCAGTGCTAGTAAATATGCGGGGTCGGGCTACACCTTC,CSASKYAGSGYTF
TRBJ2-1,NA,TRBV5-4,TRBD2,TGTGCCAGCAGCTTACGGACTAGCTCGGATGAGCAGTTCTTC,CASSLRTSSDEQFF
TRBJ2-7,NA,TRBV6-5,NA,TGTGCCAGCAGTTACTCGAGACATTCAGGCGAGCAGTACTTC,CASSYSRHSGEQYF
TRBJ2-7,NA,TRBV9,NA,TGTGCCAGCAGCGTAAAGGGGGAGGGCTACGAGCAGTACTTC,CASSVKGEGYEQYF
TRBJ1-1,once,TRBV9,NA,TGTGCCAGCAGCGTAGGCTCCTTGGAGTGGACTGAAGCTTTCTTT,CASSVGSLEWTEAFF
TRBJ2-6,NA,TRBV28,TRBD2,TGTGCCAGCAGCTCCCCCAGCGGGAGTAACTCTGGGGCCAACGTCCTGACTTTC,CASSSPSGSNSGANVLTF
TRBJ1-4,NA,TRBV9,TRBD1,TGTGCCAGCAGCGCACGACAGGGCGTAGGTGAAAAACTGTTTTTT,CASSARQGVGEKLFF
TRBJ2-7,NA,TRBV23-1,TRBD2,TGCGCCAGCAGTTCACCGGGAGGTACCTACGAGCAGTACTTC,CASSSPGGTYEQYF
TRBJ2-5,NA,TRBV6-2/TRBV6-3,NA,TGTGCCAGCAGTCCCGGGCCAGGGGAGACCCAGTACTTC,CASSPGPGETQYF
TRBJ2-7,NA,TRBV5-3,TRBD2,TGTGCCAGAAGCTTGGCGGGACGGGAGGGTCCCTTC,CARSLAGREGPF
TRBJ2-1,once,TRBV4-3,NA,TGCGCCAGCAGCCAAGATCCCCTAAAAACGGTGAGCTCCTACAATGAGCAGTTCTTC,CASSQDPLKTVSSYNEQFF
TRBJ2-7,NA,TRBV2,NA,TGTGCCAGCCCAGGGCCGAGCTCCTACGAGCAGTACTTC,CASPGPSSYEQYF
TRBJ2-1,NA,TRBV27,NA,TGTGCCAGCAGTCCAACCTACAATGAGCAGTTCTTC,CASSPTYNEQFF
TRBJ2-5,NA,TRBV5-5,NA,TGTGCCAGCAGCCCTTTCGTAGAGACCCAGTACTTC,CASSPFVETQYF
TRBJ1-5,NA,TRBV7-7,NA,TGTGCCCGGGGGGGGGATCAATCAGCCGAGGAGAATCAGCCCCAGCATTTT,CARGGDQSAEENQPQHF